This note documents a single T cell receptor beta chain sequence. Its antigen is unidentified. MiXCR, run by TCRdb on the 5' RACE reads, gives a single entry per CDR3 protein. In the table there are 9,500 to 13,000 distinct CDR3 sequences, 8% of which are singletons. V lost 0 bases, J lost 6 bases, and 7 bases stayed unmatched. Germline assignment: CDR1 DFQATT and CDR2 SNEGSKA (reference sequence). This CDR3 is built from 14 residues. The data originate from a study of spatial heterogeneity in lung cancer. Study-level results: Counts of expanded alpha and beta TCRs within tumors tracked the tumor nonsynonymous mutation count.

Time point denoted: sample taken at primary tumor resection. Unsorted whole RNA of tumor, nontumor lung or frozen PBMC was sequenced. The sequencing here drew on lung tumor tissue, taken at surgery. The chain recombines TRBV20-1 with TRBJ1-2, with TRBD1 matching 7 bases. The clonotype was recovered from a male donor with early-stage non-small cell lung cancer. The DNA of the CDR3 is TGCAGTGCTAGAGACGACAGGGCCTGGGATGGCTACACCTTC. Its translation: CSARDDRAWDGYTF.